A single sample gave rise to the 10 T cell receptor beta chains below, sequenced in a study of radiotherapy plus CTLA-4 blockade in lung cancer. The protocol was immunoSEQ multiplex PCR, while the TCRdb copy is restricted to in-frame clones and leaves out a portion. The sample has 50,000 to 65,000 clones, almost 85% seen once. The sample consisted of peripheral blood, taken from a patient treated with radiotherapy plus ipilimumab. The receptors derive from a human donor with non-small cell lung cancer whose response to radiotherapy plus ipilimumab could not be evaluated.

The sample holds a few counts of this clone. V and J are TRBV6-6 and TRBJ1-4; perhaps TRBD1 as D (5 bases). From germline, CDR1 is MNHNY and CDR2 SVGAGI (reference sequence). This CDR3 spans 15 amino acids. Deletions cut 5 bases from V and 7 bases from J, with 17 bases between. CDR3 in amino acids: CASSRPAWGVEKLFF. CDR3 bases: TGTGCCAGCAGTCGGCCTGCCTGGGGCGTTGAAAAACTGTTTTTT.

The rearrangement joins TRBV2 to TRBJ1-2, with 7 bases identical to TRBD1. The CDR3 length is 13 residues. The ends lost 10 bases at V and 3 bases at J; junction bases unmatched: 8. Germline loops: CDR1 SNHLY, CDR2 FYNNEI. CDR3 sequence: CATPTGPYYGYTF. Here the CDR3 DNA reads TGTGCCACCCCGACAGGGCCCTACTATGGCTACACCTTC.

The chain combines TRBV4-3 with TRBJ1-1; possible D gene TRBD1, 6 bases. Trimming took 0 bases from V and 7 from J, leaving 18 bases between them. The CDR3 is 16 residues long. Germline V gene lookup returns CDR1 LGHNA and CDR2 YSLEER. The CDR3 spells CASSQDRRGALGEAFF. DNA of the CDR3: TGCGCCAGCAGCCAAGACCGACGGGGGGCCCTGGGTGAAGCTTTCTTT.

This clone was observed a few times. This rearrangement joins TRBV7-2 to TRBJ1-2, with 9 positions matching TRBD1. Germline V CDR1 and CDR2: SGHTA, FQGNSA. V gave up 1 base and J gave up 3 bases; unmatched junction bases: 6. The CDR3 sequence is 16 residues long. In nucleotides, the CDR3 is TGTGCCAGCAGCTTAGATGGGACAGGGATAGACTATGGCTACACCTTC. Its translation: CASSLDGTGIDYGYTF.

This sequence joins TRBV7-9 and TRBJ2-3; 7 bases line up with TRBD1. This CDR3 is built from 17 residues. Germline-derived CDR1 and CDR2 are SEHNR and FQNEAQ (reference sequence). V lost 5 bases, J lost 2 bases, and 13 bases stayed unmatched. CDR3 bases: TGTGCCAGCAGCCGTAGACCGGGACAGATTTTCACAGATACGCAGTATTTT. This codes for CASSRRPGQIFTDTQYF.

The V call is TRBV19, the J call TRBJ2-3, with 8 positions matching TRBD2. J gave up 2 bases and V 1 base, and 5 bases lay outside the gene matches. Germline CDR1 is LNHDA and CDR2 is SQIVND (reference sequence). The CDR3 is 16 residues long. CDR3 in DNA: TGTGCCAGTAGTATAGGGCTAGCGGGCTTCACAGATACGCAGTATTTT. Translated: CASSIGLAGFTDTQYF.

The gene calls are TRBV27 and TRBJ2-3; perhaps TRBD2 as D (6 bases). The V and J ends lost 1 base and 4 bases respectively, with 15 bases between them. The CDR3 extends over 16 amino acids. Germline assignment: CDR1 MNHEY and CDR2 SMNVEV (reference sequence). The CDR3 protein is CASSLFGGNSADTQYF. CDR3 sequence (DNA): TGTGCCAGCAGTTTATTCGGCGGGAATAGCGCAGATACGCAGTATTTT.

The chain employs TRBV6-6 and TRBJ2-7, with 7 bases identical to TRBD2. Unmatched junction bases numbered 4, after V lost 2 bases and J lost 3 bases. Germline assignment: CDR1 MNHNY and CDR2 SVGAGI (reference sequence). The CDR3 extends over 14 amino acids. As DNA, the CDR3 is TGTGCCAGCAGTTACCTGGCGGGAGTCTACGAGCAGTACTTC. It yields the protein CASSYLAGVYEQYF.

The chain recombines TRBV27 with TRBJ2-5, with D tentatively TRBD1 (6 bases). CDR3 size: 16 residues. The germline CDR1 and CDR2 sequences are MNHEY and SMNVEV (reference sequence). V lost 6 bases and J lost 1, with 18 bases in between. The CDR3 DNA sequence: TGTGCCAGCAGGCTAACAGGGACGAAGACCCAAGAGACCCAGTACTTC. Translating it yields CASRLTGTKTQETQYF.

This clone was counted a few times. CDR3 loop: CASSQAGGETQYF. CDR3 sequence (DNA): TGCGCCAGCAGCCAAGCGGGGGGAGAGACCCAGTACTTC. The chain carries TRBV4-1 and TRBJ2-5, with 7 bases matching TRBD2. Per the germline V gene, CDR1 is MGHRA and CDR2 is YSYEKL. V trimming: 1 base; J trimming: 4 bases; junction bases outside the gene matches: 0. The CDR3 contains 13 residues.